This is a list of T cell receptor beta chains from one sample in a study of OX40 agonist ivuxolimab in advanced cancers. Sequencing was performed with immunoSEQ multiplex PCR; in TCRdb, only in-frame clones are kept and a portion is missing. The table shows some 100,000 clones, with approximately 91% occurring only once. The sequencing here drew on CD4+ or CD8+ T cells sorted from blood, taken in a trial of the OX40 agonist ivuxolimab. All receptors come from an adult with an advanced solid tumor such as melanoma, head and neck, liver or kidney cancer. Both conserved end residues are part of each CDR3. D genes are given only for firm matches. Not all rows give a size; the values are once, few, many and, for expanded clones, a class.

j_gene | len | d_gene | abundance | v_gene | CDR3nt | CDR3aa
TRBJ2-6 | 14 | - | - | TRBV6-5 | TGTGCCAGCAGTTACAGGGCTGGGGCCAACGTCCTGACTTTC | CASSYRAGANVLTF
TRBJ1-1 | 12 | - | - | TRBV30 | TGTGCCTGGAGCGTCAGGAGAGCTGAAGCTTTCTTT | CAWSVRRAEAFF
TRBJ1-1 | 16 | TRBD1 | - | TRBV18 | TGTGCCAGCTCACCGGGACAGGGAGGGATGAACACTGAAGCTTTCTTT | CASSPGQGGMNTEAFF
TRBJ2-2 | 17 | - | - | TRBV5-1 | TGCGCCAGCAGCGTAGACTTCCGGGGTTATTACACCGGGGAGCTGTTTTTT | CASSVDFRGYYTGELFF
TRBJ2-7 | 15 | TRBD1 | few | TRBV5-1 | TGCGCCAGCAGGACACAGGGGGCCAGCTCCTACGAGCAGTACTTC | CASRTQGASSYEQYF
TRBJ2-7 | 17 | TRBD2 | - | TRBV5-1 | TGCGCCAGCAGCTTTGCAGTAGGGCGGGAGTTTTCCTACGAGCAGTACTTC | CASSFAVGREFSYEQYF
TRBJ2-5 | 14 | - | - | TRBV7-8 | TGTGCCAGCAGCTTAGTTTCGGATGCTATGGCCCAGTACTTC | CASSLVSDAMAQYF
TRBJ2-2 | 15 | TRBD2 | - | TRBV6-5 | TGTGCCAGCAGAGGACTAGCGGGAGTTTCCGGGGAGCTGTTTTTT | CASRGLAGVSGELFF
TRBJ2-3 | 14 | - | - | TRBV7-6 | TGTGCCAGCAGCTTAGTACACGGGTCGGATACGCAGTATTTT | CASSLVHGSDTQYF
TRBJ2-5 | 18 | - | - | TRBV5-4 | TGTGCCAGCAGCTTGGAGGGGCCAGCCATCCGGGGACAAGAGACCCAGTACTTC | CASSLEGPAIRGQETQYF
TRBJ2-5 | 11 | - | - | TRBV5-6 | TGTGCCAGCAGCTTTCAGGATACCCAGTACTTC | CASSFQDTQYF
TRBJ1-5 | 14 | - | - | TRBV10-2 | TGCGCCAGCACTTCTTCCAGAACTAATCAGCCCCAGCATTTT | CASTSSRTNQPQHF
TRBJ2-2 | 13 | - | - | TRBV5-1 | TGCGCCAGCTGTGACTTGAACACCGGGGAGCTGTTTTTT | CASCDLNTGELFF
TRBJ1-1 | 11 | - | few | TRBV25-1 | TGTGCCAGCGGGAGGAACACTGAAGCTTTCTTT | CASGRNTEAFF
TRBJ2-1 | 15 | TRBD2 | - | TRBV13 | TGTGCCAGCAGCTTAAGACTAGCGGGACCCAATGAGCAGTTCTTC | CASSLRLAGPNEQFF
TRBJ2-5 | 14 | TRBD2 | - | TRBV6-4 | TGTGCCAGCACCACGGGGGGACTGCGAGAGACCCAGTACTTC | CASTTGGLRETQYF
TRBJ2-1 | 15 | TRBD2 | - | TRBV18 | TGTGCCAGCTCACCGAATAGCGGGATGTACAATGAGCAGTTCTTC | CASSPNSGMYNEQFF
TRBJ1-2 | 15 | TRBD1 | - | TRBV18 | TGTGCCAGCTCTGCTACGGGACAGGGTGTCTATGGCTACACCTTC | CASSATGQGVYGYTF
TRBJ2-1 | 15 | - | - | TRBV5-4 | TGTGCCAGCAGCCACTTGACAGCTACCTACAATGAGCAGTTCTTC | CASSHLTATYNEQFF
TRBJ2-7 | 14 | TRBD1 | - | TRBV18 | TGTGCCAGCTCACCACCCGGACAGGGAGGCGAGCAGTACTTC | CASSPPGQGGEQYF
TRBJ2-3 | 13 | - | - | TRBV11-2 | TGTGCCAGCAGCTTCAATCCCTCAGATACGCAGTATTTT | CASSFNPSDTQYF
TRBJ2-1 | 15 | TRBD2 | once | TRBV9 | TGTGCCAGCAGCGACCCGGGGAGGGGTTACAATGAGCAGTTCTTC | CASSDPGRGYNEQFF
TRBJ2-5 | 16 | TRBD1 | - | TRBV5-1 | TGCGCCAGCAGCTCTACAGGGGGCATATCTCAAGAGACCCAGTACTTC | CASSSTGGISQETQYF
TRBJ1-3 | 11 | - | - | TRBV29-1 | TGCAGCGCTGGACGCGGAGACACCATATATTTT | CSAGRGDTIYF
TRBJ2-1 | 14 | TRBD2 | - | TRBV7-2 | TGTGCCAGCAGCTTAGCGGGAGGGCCTTATGAGCAGTTCTTC | CASSLAGGPYEQFF
TRBJ1-5 | 14 | - | - | TRBV7-9 | TGTGCCAGCAGCTTCGGGACATTGCCCCAGCCCCAGCATTTT | CASSFGTLPQPQHF
TRBJ2-7 | 17 | - | - | TRBV10-2 | TGCGCCAGCACAGGGGCGGCTAGCGGAACATCCGTGGGAGAGCAGTACTTC | CASTGAASGTSVGEQYF
TRBJ2-1 | 12 | TRBD2 | - | TRBV9 | TGTGCCAGCAGCCCCGGGGGGGACCCGAAGTTCTTC | CASSPGGDPKFF
TRBJ2-3 | 13 | - | - | TRBV10-3 | TGTGCCATCAGTGGCTCGGGCCCAGATACGCAGTATTTT | CAISGSGPDTQYF
TRBJ2-7 | 20 | TRBD2 | once | TRBV28 | TGTGCCAGCACCCACGCCTCTAATCGGTACGGACTAGCGGGGCCCTACGAGCAGTACTTC | CASTHASNRYGLAGPYEQYF
TRBJ2-7 | 11 | - | - | TRBV28 | TGTGCCAGCAGTTCCAGGGACGAGCAGTACTTC | CASSSRDEQYF
TRBJ1-1 | 12 | - | - | TRBV11-2 | TGTGCCAGCAGTTATCAGTACACTGAAGCTTTCTTT | CASSYQYTEAFF
TRBJ2-2 | 15 | TRBD1 | - | TRBV6-4 | TGTGCCAGCAGCAGTCAAGGGGGCCGTTCCGGGGAGCTGTTTTTT | CASSSQGGRSGELFF
TRBJ1-4 | 14 | - | - | TRBV4-2 | TGTGCCAGCAGCCTACTTCTGGCGAGAGAAAAACTGTTTTTT | CASSLLLAREKLFF
TRBJ2-1 | 15 | - | - | TRBV27 | TGTGCCAGCAGTTTGCGACTTCATCCTTACAATGAGCAGTTCTTC | CASSLRLHPYNEQFF
TRBJ2-3 | 14 | - | - | TRBV28 | TGTGCCAGCAGTTCAGGCCACGGCACAGATACGCAGTATTTT | CASSSGHGTDTQYF
TRBJ2-1 | 14 | TRBD2 | - | TRBV9 | TGTGCCAGCAGCGTGGCGGGACTAGCTAATGAGCAGTTCTTC | CASSVAGLANEQFF
TRBJ1-2 | 13 | TRBD1 | - | TRBV18 | TGTGCCAGCTCACCCCGGACAGGGGATGGCTACACCTTC | CASSPRTGDGYTF
TRBJ2-3 | 15 | TRBD2 | - | TRBV5-1 | TGCGCCAGCAGCTTTAGCGGGAGTTTTTCGGATACGCAGTATTTT | CASSFSGSFSDTQYF
TRBJ2-6 | 14 | - | - | TRBV10-1 | TGCGCCAGCAGTGATCGCGGTGGGGCCAACGTCCTGACTTTC | CASSDRGGANVLTF
TRBJ1-3 | 12 | - | - | TRBV7-9 | TGTGCCAGCAGCGGACAGACCAACACCATATATTTT | CASSGQTNTIYF
TRBJ1-6 | 14 | - | - | TRBV28 | TGTGCCAGCAGTTTCCCGGCGCGAGATTCACCCCTCCACTTT | CASSFPARDSPLHF
TRBJ1-1 | 15 | - | - | TRBV7-2 | TGTGCCAGCGGAGTTAGTCCCCTGGGGATTACTGAAGCTTTCTTT | CASGVSPLGITEAFF
TRBJ2-6 | 18 | TRBD1 | - | TRBV11-3 | TGTGCCAGCAGCTTAGATACAGGGGCGTCCTCTGGGGCCAACGTCCTGACTTTC | CASSLDTGASSGANVLTF
TRBJ2-1 | 15 | - | - | TRBV6-1 | TGTGCCAGCAGCCGCGCCGGTCAGAAAGGCAATGAGCAGTTCTTC | CASSRAGQKGNEQFF
TRBJ1-1 | 16 | - | - | TRBV5-1 | TGCGCCAGCAGCTTGGCCCCAACAGCGGGGAACACTGAAGCTTTCTTT | CASSLAPTAGNTEAFF
TRBJ2-5 | 9 | - | - | TRBV9 | TGTGTACATTCGCGGACCCAGTACTTC | CVHSRTQYF
TRBJ1-5 | 12 | - | - | TRBV28 | TGTGCCAGCAGGGGCATCGATCAGCCCCAGCATTTT | CASRGIDQPQHF
TRBJ2-3 | 15 | - | - | TRBV5-1 | TGCGCCAGCAGCTTGGGCCTGAGGAGCACAGATACGCAGTATTTT | CASSLGLRSTDTQYF
TRBJ2-3 | 11 | - | - | TRBV4-2 | TGTGCCAGCAGCCATCTAGATACGCAGTATTTT | CASSHLDTQYF
TRBJ2-5 | 14 | TRBD2 | few | TRBV6-5 | TGTGCCAGCAGCTTCAAGGTGGGAGGGGAGACCCAGTACTTC | CASSFKVGGETQYF